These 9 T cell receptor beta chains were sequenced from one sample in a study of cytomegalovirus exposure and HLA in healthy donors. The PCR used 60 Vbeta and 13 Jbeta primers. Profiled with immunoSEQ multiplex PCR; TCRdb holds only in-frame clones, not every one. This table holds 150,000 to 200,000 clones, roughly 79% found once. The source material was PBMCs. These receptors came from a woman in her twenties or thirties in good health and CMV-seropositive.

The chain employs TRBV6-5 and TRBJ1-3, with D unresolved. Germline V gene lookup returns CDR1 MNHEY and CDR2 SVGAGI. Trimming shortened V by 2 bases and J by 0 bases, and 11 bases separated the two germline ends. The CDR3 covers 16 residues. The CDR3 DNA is TGTGCCAGCAGTTACAGTAGAGATATCTCTGGAAACACCATATATTTT. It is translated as CASSYSRDISGNTIYF.

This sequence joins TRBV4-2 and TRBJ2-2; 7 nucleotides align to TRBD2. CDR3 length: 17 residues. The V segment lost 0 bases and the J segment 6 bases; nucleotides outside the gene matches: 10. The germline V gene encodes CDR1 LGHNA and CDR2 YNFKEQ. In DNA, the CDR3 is TGTGCCAGCAGCCAAGAGAATATCCGGCGGGGGTCCGGGGAGCTGTTTTTT. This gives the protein CASSQENIRRGSGELFF.

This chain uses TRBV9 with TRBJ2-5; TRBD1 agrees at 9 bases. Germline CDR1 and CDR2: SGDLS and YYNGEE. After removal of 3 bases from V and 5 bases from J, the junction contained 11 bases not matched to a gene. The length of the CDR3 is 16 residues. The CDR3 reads CASSEGHRGRVETQYF. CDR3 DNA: TGTGCCAGCAGCGAAGGGCACAGGGGGCGCGTGGAGACCCAGTACTTC.

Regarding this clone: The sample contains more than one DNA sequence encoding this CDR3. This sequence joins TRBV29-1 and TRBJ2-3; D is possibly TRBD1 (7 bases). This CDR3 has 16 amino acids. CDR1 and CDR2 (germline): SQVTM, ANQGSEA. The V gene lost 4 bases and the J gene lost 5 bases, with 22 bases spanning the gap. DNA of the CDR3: TGCAGCGTTGTGATTCTGGAGGGGGCGCCTGAAGATACGCAGTATTTT. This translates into CSVVILEGAPEDTQYF.

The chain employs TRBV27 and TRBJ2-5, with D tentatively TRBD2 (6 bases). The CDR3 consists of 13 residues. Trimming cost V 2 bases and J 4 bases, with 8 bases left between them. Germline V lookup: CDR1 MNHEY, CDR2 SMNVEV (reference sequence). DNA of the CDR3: TGTGCCAGCAGTTTAGGGGGAGGAGAGACCCAGTACTTC. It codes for CASSLGGGETQYF.

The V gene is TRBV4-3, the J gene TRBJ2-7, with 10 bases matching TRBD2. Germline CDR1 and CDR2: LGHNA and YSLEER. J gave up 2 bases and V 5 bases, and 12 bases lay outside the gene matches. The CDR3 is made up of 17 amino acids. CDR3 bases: TGCGCCAGCAGCGCAGGGGCTAGCGGGAGTGTCCCCTACGAGCAGTACTTC. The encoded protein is CASSAGASGSVPYEQYF.

For the CDR3, the DNA is TGTGCCAGCAGCTTAGGGCAGGGTCAGAACACTGAAGCTTTCTTT. Translating gives CASSLGQGQNTEAFF. The chain recombines TRBV5-4 with TRBJ1-1, with D tentatively TRBD1 (5 bases). This CDR3 contains 15 residues. V dropped 2 bases and J dropped 1 base, with 12 bases sitting between them. Looked up from germline, CDR1 is SGHNT and CDR2 is YYREEE (reference sequence).

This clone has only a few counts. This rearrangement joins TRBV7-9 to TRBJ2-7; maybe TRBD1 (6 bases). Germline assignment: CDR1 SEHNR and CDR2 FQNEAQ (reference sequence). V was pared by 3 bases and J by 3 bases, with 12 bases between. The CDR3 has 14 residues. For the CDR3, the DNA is TGTGCCAGCAGCTTTGCAGGGGCGAACTACGAGCAGTACTTC. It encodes CASSFAGANYEQYF. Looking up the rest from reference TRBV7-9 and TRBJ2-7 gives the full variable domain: DTGVSQNPRHKITKRGQNVTFRCDPISEHNRLYWYRQTLGQGPEFLTYFQNEAQLEKSRLLSDRFSAERPKGSFSTLEIQRTEQGDSAMYLCASSFAGANYEQYFGPGTRLTVT.

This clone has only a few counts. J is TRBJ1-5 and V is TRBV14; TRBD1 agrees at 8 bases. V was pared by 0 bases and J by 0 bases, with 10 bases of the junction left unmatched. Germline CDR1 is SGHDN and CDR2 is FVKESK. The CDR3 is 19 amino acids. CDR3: CASSQESGGWRNSNQPQHF. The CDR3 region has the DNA TGTGCCAGCAGCCAAGAGTCAGGGGGCTGGAGGAATAGCAATCAGCCCCAGCATTTT. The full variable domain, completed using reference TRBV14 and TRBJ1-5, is EAGVTQFPSHSVIEKGQTVTLRCDPISGHDNLYWYRRVMGKEIKFLLHFVKESKQDESGMPNNRFLAERTGGTYSTLKVQPAELEDSGVYFCASSQESGGWRNSNQPQHFGDGTRLSIL.